The 15 T cell receptor beta chains reported below all come from one sample, sequenced in a study of beta chain features in type 1 diabetes. Every bit of the isolated RNA underwent reverse transcription, so sequencing read expressed TCRB transcripts. TCRdb keeps only in-frame clones here, not all; method: immunoSEQ multiplex PCR. The sample carries some 400,000 clones, roughly 16% recorded once. The sequenced sample was naive CD4+ T cells from blood. All receptors come from a woman aged 18-35 years in good health.

This clone was detected only a few times. The chain is built from TRBV30 and TRBJ2-7, with D possibly TRBD2 on 6 matching bases. Germline-derived CDR1 and CDR2 are GTSNPN and SVGIG (reference sequence). V lost 3 bases to trimming and J lost 3 bases, with 18 bases between them. The CDR3 sequence is 15 residues long. The CDR3, as DNA: TGTGCCTGGAGAGCCCCGGGACTTAGGGTCTACGAGCAGTACTTC. Translation gives CAWRAPGLRVYEQYF.

V and J are TRBV2 and TRBJ2-3, with TRBD2 identical over 10 bases. V shed 11 bases and J 2 bases; nucleotides not matched to a gene: 7. This CDR3 region has 14 residues. Germline CDR1 SNHLY, CDR2 FYNNEI. The CDR3 is CASRLAGNTDTQYF. CDR3 bases: TGTGCCTCCAGACTAGCGGGCAACACAGATACGCAGTATTTT.

This clone was observed a handful of times. The V call is TRBV27, the J call TRBJ1-1, with 8 bases lining up with TRBD1. The CDR3 spans 13 residues. CDR1 is MNHEY and CDR2 is SMNVEV in the germline V gene (reference sequence). The junction had 6 bases not matched to a gene; V was cut back by 2 bases and J by 10 bases. CDR3 DNA: TGTGCCAGCAGTTTACAGGGGGCAGGGGGAGCTTTCTTT. Protein product: CASSLQGAGGAFF.

This sequence joins TRBV20-1 and TRBJ2-1, with D tentatively TRBD1 (5 bases). The V gene's germline CDR1 is DFQATT and CDR2 SNEGSKA (reference sequence). The CDR3 runs to 11 residues. The V end was cut by 7 bases, the J end by 8 bases, with 12 bases between. CDR3 amino acids: CSVGQGYEQFF. CDR3 nucleotides: TGCAGTGTAGGGCAGGGCTATGAGCAGTTCTTC.

The chain employs TRBV30 and TRBJ1-3, with D possibly matching TRBD1 (6 bases). The CDR3 has 16 amino acids. CDR1 is GTSNPN and CDR2 is SVGIG in the germline V gene (reference sequence). The germline V and J ends were trimmed by 2 bases and 0 bases, with 14 bases remaining between them. CDR3 nucleotides: TGTGCCTGGAGTCCACCATGGGACACCTCTGGAAACACCATATATTTT. Its translation is CAWSPPWDTSGNTIYF.

This clone was seen a handful of times. The V and J genes are TRBV6-1 and TRBJ2-7; 9 bases match TRBD1. The V and J ends lost 7 bases and 3 bases, in that order; junction bases with no gene match: 4. Germline loops: CDR1 MNHNS, CDR2 SASEGT. This CDR3 is 13 amino acids long. This CDR3 is CASTMTGGYEQYF. The CDR3 DNA sequence: TGTGCCAGCACCATGACAGGGGGCTACGAGCAGTACTTC.

The chain uses TRBV29-1 and TRBJ2-1; D gene uncertain. Per the germline V gene, CDR1 is SQVTM and CDR2 is ANQGSEA. Trimming took off 4 bases at V and 4 bases at J, with 5 bases between the two ends. CDR3 length equals 11 residues. DNA of the CDR3: TGCAGCGTTGTTTATTACAATGAGCAGTTCTTC. This codes for CSVVYYNEQFF.

This clone was detected a few times. The rearrangement joins TRBV2 to TRBJ1-1; 7 bases line up with TRBD1. This CDR3 contains 15 residues. From germline, CDR1 is SNHLY and CDR2 FYNNEI. The ends lost 6 bases at V and 0 bases at J; junction bases unmatched: 7. CDR3: CASSPQGTMNTEAFF. In nucleotides, the CDR3 is TGTGCCAGCAGCCCACAGGGGACCATGAACACTGAAGCTTTCTTT.

This clone showed up just a few times. The rearrangement links TRBV30 to TRBJ2-2, with 12 bases that match TRBD2. The germline V gene encodes CDR1 GTSNPN and CDR2 SVGIG (reference sequence). The CDR3 is 18 residues long. Germline trimming cut 1 base from V and 5 bases from J; bases unmatched to any gene: 11. Written as DNA, the CDR3 is TGTGCCTGGAGTGGGCATACGGGACTAGCGGGCGTAACCGGGGAGCTGTTTTTT. Residues: CAWSGHTGLAGVTGELFF.

This clone has just a few counts. V gene TRBV7-9 combines with J gene TRBJ2-7; D may be TRBD2 (6 bases). The CDR3 is made up of 14 amino acids. From germline, CDR1 is SEHNR and CDR2 FQNEAQ (reference sequence). With 3 bases removed from V and 4 bases from J, the gap between germline ends came to 13 bases. CDR3 nucleotides: TGTGCCAGCAGCTTCTTCCAGGGAGGATACGAGCAGTACTTC. Protein sequence: CASSFFQGGYEQYF.

The chain links TRBV9 to TRBJ2-7; the D gene is possibly TRBD1 (6 bases). Between the trimmed V and J ends, which lost 3 bases and 6 bases, there was a span of 16 bases. In germline, CDR1 is SGDLS, CDR2 YYNGEE. The CDR3 covers 14 residues. The DNA for the CDR3 is TGTGCCAGCAGCGACCGTCAGGGGTTCGGCGAGCAGTACTTC. It encodes CASSDRQGFGEQYF.

This clone was observed a handful of times. The chain is built from TRBV5-4 and TRBJ2-1; TRBD2 matches at 12 bases. Germline lookup yields CDR1 SGHNT and CDR2 YYREEE (reference sequence). This CDR3 is built from 15 residues. The V and J ends lost 7 bases and 4 bases, in that order; junction bases with no gene match: 6. For the CDR3, the DNA is TGTGCCAGCGGATTACTAGCGGGAGGTTACAATGAGCAGTTCTTC. Encoded protein: CASGLLAGGYNEQFF. Supplemented by reference TRBV5-4 and TRBJ2-1, the full variable domain reads ETGVTQSPTHLIKTRGQQVTLRCSSQSGHNTVSWYQQALGQGPQFIFQYYREEENGRGNFPPRFSGLQFPNYSSELNVNALELDDSALYLCASGLLAGGYNEQFFGPGTRLTVL.

The chain links TRBV6-4 to TRBJ1-2; D is ambiguous. Germline CDR1 is MRHNA and CDR2 is SNTAGT. The CDR3 extends over 13 amino acids. Trimming took 3 bases from V and 2 from J, leaving 7 bases between them. The DNA of the CDR3 is TGTGCCAGCAGTGAGAGAGGGAACTATGGCTACACCTTC. Its protein product is CASSERGNYGYTF.

On this clone: The same CDR3 can be traced to other DNA sequences in this sample. The chain has TRBV30 and TRBJ2-2, with D perhaps matching TRBD1 (6 bases). The germline CDR1 and CDR2 sequences are GTSNPN and SVGIG (reference sequence). CDR3 length equals 14 residues. V lost 7 bases and J lost 1, with 13 bases in between. The CDR3 nucleotides read TGTGCCTTAGCCGGGACACTGAACACCGGGGAGCTGTTTTTT. Its translation is CALAGTLNTGELFF.

Only a few counts were recorded for this clone. This chain joins TRBV15 and TRBJ2-4; TRBD1 aligns across 10 bases. This CDR3 is built from 15 residues. V dropped 1 base and J dropped 4; count of bases not matched to a gene: 1. CDR1 is LNHNV and CDR2 is YYDKDF in the germline V gene (reference sequence). This CDR3 is CATSRAGQGKNIQYF. The CDR3, as DNA: TGTGCCACCAGCAGAGCGGGACAGGGGAAAAACATTCAGTACTTC.